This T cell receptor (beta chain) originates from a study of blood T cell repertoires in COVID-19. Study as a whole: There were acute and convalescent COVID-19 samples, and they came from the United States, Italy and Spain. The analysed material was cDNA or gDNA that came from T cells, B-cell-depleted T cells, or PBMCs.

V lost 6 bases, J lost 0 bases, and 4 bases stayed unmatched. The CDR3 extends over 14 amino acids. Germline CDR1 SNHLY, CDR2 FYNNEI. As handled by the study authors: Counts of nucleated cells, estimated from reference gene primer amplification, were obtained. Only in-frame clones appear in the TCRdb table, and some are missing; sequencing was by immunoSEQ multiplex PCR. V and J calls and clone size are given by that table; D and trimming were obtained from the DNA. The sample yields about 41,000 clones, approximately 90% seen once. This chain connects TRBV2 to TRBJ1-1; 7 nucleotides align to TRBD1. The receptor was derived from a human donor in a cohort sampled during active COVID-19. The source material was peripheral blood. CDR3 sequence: CASRVDRVNTEAFF. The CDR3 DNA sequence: TGTGCCAGCAGGGTCGACAGGGTGAACACTGAAGCTTTCTTT. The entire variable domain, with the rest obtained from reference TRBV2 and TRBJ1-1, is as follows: EPEVTQTPSHQVTQMGQEVILRCVPISNHLYFYWYRQILGQKVEFLVSFYNNEISEKSEIFDDQFSVERPDGSNFTLKIRSTKLEDSAMYFCASRVDRVNTEAFFGQGTRLTVV.